Listed below are T cell receptor beta chains from one sample, sequenced in a study of T cells in Graves' hyperthyroidism and ophthalmopathy. TCRdb reprocessed the multiplex PCR reads with MiXCR, giving one entry per CDR3 protein. The profile shows about 520,000 distinct CDR3 sequences, around a quarter of them singletons. The sequencing input was blood. These receptors were taken from a woman aged 25 to 39 with Graves' ophthalmopathy. The CDR3 runs from the conserved cysteine through the conserved F or W. Fields, in order: CDR3 protein, CDR3 DNA, J gene, clone size, V gene, D gene. D genes are given only for firm matches. The size entry is marked missing in some rows and otherwise reads once, few, many or a size class.

CDR3aa: CASTPGTGGYETQYF; CDR3nt: TGTGCCAGTACCCCAGGGACAGGGGGATACGAGACCCAGTACTTC; j_gene: TRBJ2-5; abundance: NA; v_gene: TRBV19; d_gene: TRBD1
CDR3aa: CSVEVVFRETQYF; CDR3nt: TGCAGCGTTGAAGTGGTGTTCCGAGAGACCCAGTACTTC; j_gene: TRBJ2-5; abundance: many; v_gene: TRBV29-1; d_gene: NA
CDR3aa: CASSLVGFYEQYF; CDR3nt: TGTGCCAGCAGTTTAGTCGGGTTCTACGAGCAGTACTTC; j_gene: TRBJ2-7; abundance: many; v_gene: TRBV28; d_gene: NA
CDR3aa: CASSPGGVGQYF; CDR3nt: TGTGCCAGCAGTCCTGGGGGTGTCGGGCAGTACTTC; j_gene: TRBJ2-7; abundance: many; v_gene: TRBV27; d_gene: NA
CDR3aa: CASTPFAGTEAFF; CDR3nt: TGCGCCAGCACGCCCTTCGCGGGCACTGAAGCTTTCTTT; j_gene: TRBJ1-1; abundance: many; v_gene: TRBV5-1; d_gene: NA
CDR3aa: CASSYAAGGIYGYTF; CDR3nt: TGTGCCAGCAGTTACGCAGCAGGGGGAATCTATGGCTACACCTTC; j_gene: TRBJ1-2; abundance: many; v_gene: TRBV6-2/TRBV6-3; d_gene: TRBD1
CDR3aa: CASGLAGYTGELFF; CDR3nt: TGCGCCAGCGGGCTAGCGGGGTACACCGGGGAGCTGTTTTTT; j_gene: TRBJ2-2; abundance: few; v_gene: TRBV5-1; d_gene: TRBD2
CDR3aa: CASSYGTGWNTEAFF; CDR3nt: TGTGCCAGCAGTTACGGGACAGGGTGGAACACTGAAGCTTTCTTT; j_gene: TRBJ1-1; abundance: NA; v_gene: TRBV6-5; d_gene: TRBD1
CDR3aa: CASSFGGPGQGKRGLSNQPQHF; CDR3nt: TGTGCCAGCAGCTTTGGGGGCCCAGGACAGGGAAAGCGGGGGTTGAGCAATCAGCCCCAGCATTTT; j_gene: TRBJ1-5; abundance: few; v_gene: TRBV12-1; d_gene: NA
CDR3aa: CATLGRDYGYTF; CDR3nt: TGTGCCACCCTCGGCAGGGACTATGGCTACACCTTC; j_gene: TRBJ1-2; abundance: many; v_gene: TRBV10-3; d_gene: NA
CDR3aa: CSVEYGDVTSYEQYF; CDR3nt: TGCAGCGTTGAGTATGGGGACGTCACCTCCTACGAGCAGTACTTC; j_gene: TRBJ2-7; abundance: many; v_gene: TRBV29-1; d_gene: NA
CDR3aa: CASQRTSTGELFF; CDR3nt: TGCGCCAGCCAGCGTACCTCAACCGGGGAGCTGTTTTTT; j_gene: TRBJ2-2; abundance: NA; v_gene: TRBV5-1; d_gene: NA
CDR3aa: CASSLWVGAGETQYF; CDR3nt: TGTGCCAGCAGTTTATGGGTGGGGGCGGGAGAGACCCAGTACTTC; j_gene: TRBJ2-5; abundance: many; v_gene: TRBV27; d_gene: NA
CDR3aa: CSARDAGGYYEQYF; CDR3nt: TGCAGTGCTAGAGATGCGGGGGGGTACTACGAGCAGTACTTC; j_gene: TRBJ2-7; abundance: many; v_gene: TRBV20-1; d_gene: TRBD2
CDR3aa: CSALGQGAFEQYF; CDR3nt: TGCAGTGCCCTGGGACAGGGGGCATTCGAGCAGTACTTC; j_gene: TRBJ2-7; abundance: many; v_gene: TRBV20-1; d_gene: TRBD1
CDR3aa: CASLPSGSYGYTF; CDR3nt: TGTGCCAGCCTTCCCTCAGGGAGCTATGGCTACACCTTC; j_gene: TRBJ1-2; abundance: NA; v_gene: TRBV12-3/TRBV12-4; d_gene: NA
CDR3aa: CASSLQVRPVNTEAFF; CDR3nt: TGCGCCAGCAGCCTACAGGTCCGCCCCGTGAACACTGAAGCTTTCTTT; j_gene: TRBJ1-1; abundance: many; v_gene: TRBV5-1; d_gene: NA
CDR3aa: CATSRGTSGYTF; CDR3nt: TGTGCCACCAGCAGAGGAACGAGTGGCTACACCTTC; j_gene: TRBJ1-2; abundance: few; v_gene: TRBV15; d_gene: NA
CDR3aa: CASSLMTSGGQETQYF; CDR3nt: TGTGCCAGCAGCTTAATGACTAGCGGGGGTCAAGAGACCCAGTACTTC; j_gene: TRBJ2-5; abundance: many; v_gene: TRBV7-2; d_gene: TRBD2
CDR3aa: CASSLSGAGTEAFF; CDR3nt: TGTGCCAGCAGCCTTTCGGGCGCAGGCACTGAAGCTTTCTTT; j_gene: TRBJ1-1; abundance: many; v_gene: TRBV6-1; d_gene: NA
CDR3aa: CASSLTASNQPQHF; CDR3nt: TGCGCCAGCAGCCTTACGGCCAGCAATCAGCCCCAGCATTTT; j_gene: TRBJ1-5; abundance: many; v_gene: TRBV12-3/TRBV12-4; d_gene: NA
CDR3aa: CASSELAANTGELFF; CDR3nt: TGTGCCAGCTCAGAACTAGCGGCGAACACCGGGGAGCTGTTTTTT; j_gene: TRBJ2-2; abundance: NA; v_gene: TRBV18; d_gene: TRBD2
CDR3aa: CASSLGTGEHNEQYF; CDR3nt: TGCGCCAGCAGCTTGGGGACAGGGGAACACAACGAGCAGTACTTC; j_gene: TRBJ2-7; abundance: many; v_gene: TRBV5-1; d_gene: TRBD1
CDR3aa: CASSLGQGAIVYGYTF; CDR3nt: TGTGCCAGCAGTTTAGGACAGGGGGCCATCGTCTATGGCTACACCTTC; j_gene: TRBJ1-2; abundance: NA; v_gene: TRBV28; d_gene: TRBD1
CDR3aa: CASSATGTSLHEQYF; CDR3nt: TGCGCCAGCAGCGCGACCGGGACTAGTCTCCACGAGCAGTACTTC; j_gene: TRBJ2-7; abundance: few; v_gene: TRBV4-1; d_gene: TRBD2
CDR3aa: CAISGDVTYEGQYF; CDR3nt: TGTGCCATCAGTGGGGACGTGACCTACGAAGGGCAGTACTTC; j_gene: TRBJ2-7; abundance: few; v_gene: TRBV10-3; d_gene: NA
CDR3aa: CASSYRVGGNQPQHF; CDR3nt: TGTGCCAGCAGTTACCGTGTAGGGGGCAATCAGCCCCAGCATTTT; j_gene: TRBJ1-5; abundance: NA; v_gene: TRBV6-2/TRBV6-3; d_gene: NA
CDR3aa: CASSASGGSEAFF; CDR3nt: TGTGCCAGCAGTGCATCAGGGGGATCTGAGGCTTTCTTT; j_gene: TRBJ1-1; abundance: NA; v_gene: TRBV25-1; d_gene: TRBD1
CDR3aa: CSARGLLAGGYEQYF; CDR3nt: TGCAGTGCTAGAGGGCTACTAGCGGGAGGCTACGAGCAGTACTTC; j_gene: TRBJ2-7; abundance: few; v_gene: TRBV20-1; d_gene: TRBD2
CDR3aa: CASSPRDSKAETQYF; CDR3nt: TGTGCCAGCAGCCCTCGGGACAGTAAGGCAGAGACCCAGTACTTC; j_gene: TRBJ2-5; abundance: many; v_gene: TRBV7-8; d_gene: TRBD1
CDR3aa: CASSPRTGMNTEAFF; CDR3nt: TGTGCCAGCAGCCCGCGGACAGGAATGAACACTGAAGCTTTCTTT; j_gene: TRBJ1-1; abundance: many; v_gene: TRBV7-9; d_gene: TRBD1
CDR3aa: CASSFRAGGGYGYTF; CDR3nt: TGTGCCAGCAGCTTTAGGGCAGGGGGGGGCTATGGCTACACCTTC; j_gene: TRBJ1-2; abundance: NA; v_gene: TRBV7-3; d_gene: TRBD1
CDR3aa: CASSYSDSRPQAFF; CDR3nt: TGTGCCAGCAGTTACTCCGACTCACGACCGCAAGCTTTCTTT; j_gene: TRBJ1-1; abundance: many; v_gene: TRBV6-5; d_gene: NA
CDR3aa: CASRQGLYGYTF; CDR3nt: TGTGCCAGCCGACAGGGACTCTATGGCTACACCTTC; j_gene: TRBJ1-2; abundance: NA; v_gene: TRBV27; d_gene: TRBD1
CDR3aa: CSAQTGGYGYTF; CDR3nt: TGCAGTGCCCAGACAGGAGGCTATGGCTACACCTTC; j_gene: TRBJ1-2; abundance: many; v_gene: TRBV20-1; d_gene: NA
CDR3aa: CASSLGQGQNQPQHF; CDR3nt: TGTGCCAGCAGTTTGGGACAGGGACAAAATCAGCCCCAGCATTTT; j_gene: TRBJ1-5; abundance: NA; v_gene: TRBV12-3/TRBV12-4; d_gene: TRBD1
CDR3aa: CASSYSQDGNYGYTF; CDR3nt: TGTGCCAGCAGTTATTCCCAGGACGGGAACTATGGCTACACCTTC; j_gene: TRBJ1-2; abundance: few; v_gene: TRBV28; d_gene: NA
CDR3aa: CASSYIWGRSKGDGYTF; CDR3nt: TGTGCCAGCAGTTACATTTGGGGTCGATCGAAAGGGGATGGCTACACCTTC; j_gene: TRBJ1-2; abundance: few; v_gene: TRBV6-5; d_gene: NA
CDR3aa: CASTPDENTEAFF; CDR3nt: TGCGCCAGCACCCCTGACGAGAACACTGAAGCTTTCTTT; j_gene: TRBJ1-1; abundance: NA; v_gene: TRBV5-1; d_gene: NA
CDR3aa: CASSYSRGPLVSQYF; CDR3nt: TGTGCCAGCAGTTACAGCAGGGGGCCTCTAGTGTCCCAGTACTTC; j_gene: TRBJ2-5; abundance: many; v_gene: TRBV6-5; d_gene: TRBD1
CDR3aa: CASSNHAWDTGELFF; CDR3nt: TGTGCCAGCTCCAATCATGCATGGGACACCGGGGAGCTGTTTTTT; j_gene: TRBJ2-2; abundance: NA; v_gene: TRBV28; d_gene: NA
CDR3aa: CASSRGGTSGTGELFF; CDR3nt: TGTGCCAGCAGCAGAGGGGGGACTAGTGGAACCGGGGAGCTGTTTTTT; j_gene: TRBJ2-2; abundance: NA; v_gene: TRBV7-8; d_gene: TRBD2
CDR3aa: CASSQEGHRLGEAFF; CDR3nt: TGTGCCAGCAGCCAAGAAGGCCACCGGTTGGGCGAAGCTTTCTTT; j_gene: TRBJ1-1; abundance: many; v_gene: TRBV3-1; d_gene: NA
CDR3aa: CASSAPSSINQPQHF; CDR3nt: TGTGCCAGTAGTGCCCCGAGTTCAATCAATCAGCCCCAGCATTTT; j_gene: TRBJ1-5; abundance: many; v_gene: TRBV19; d_gene: NA
CDR3aa: CASSPSTRGDGYTF; CDR3nt: TGTGCCAGCAGCCCCTCAACCAGGGGGGATGGCTACACCTTC; j_gene: TRBJ1-2; abundance: many; v_gene: TRBV7-6; d_gene: TRBD1
CDR3aa: CASRLGGKEGYTF; CDR3nt: TGTGCCAGCAGATTGGGGGGGAAGGAAGGCTACACCTTC; j_gene: TRBJ1-2; abundance: many; v_gene: TRBV7-2; d_gene: NA
CDR3aa: CSATRTGSYEQYF; CDR3nt: TGCAGTGCTACTCGGACAGGGTCCTACGAGCAGTACTTC; j_gene: TRBJ2-7; abundance: many; v_gene: TRBV20-1; d_gene: TRBD1
CDR3aa: CSAPAGANYGYTF; CDR3nt: TGCAGTGCCCCGGCCGGTGCTAACTATGGCTACACCTTC; j_gene: TRBJ1-2; abundance: NA; v_gene: TRBV20-1; d_gene: NA
CDR3aa: CASSYGPRASYEQYF; CDR3nt: TGTGCCAGCAGTTACGGCCCGAGGGCCTCCTACGAGCAGTACTTC; j_gene: TRBJ2-7; abundance: many; v_gene: TRBV6-5; d_gene: NA
CDR3aa: CASRNRGRENDGYTF; CDR3nt: TGTGCCAGTAGGAACAGGGGGCGCGAAAACGATGGCTACACCTTC; j_gene: TRBJ1-2; abundance: many; v_gene: TRBV19; d_gene: TRBD1
CDR3aa: CASSLSGTADSPLHF; CDR3nt: TGTGCCAGCAGCTTATCGGGGACCGCTGATTCACCCCTCCACTTT; j_gene: TRBJ1-6; abundance: few; v_gene: TRBV7-2; d_gene: NA
CDR3aa: CASRRGDGLAKNIQYF; CDR3nt: TGTGCCAGCAGGCGAGGAGACGGGCTAGCCAAAAACATTCAGTACTTC; j_gene: TRBJ2-4; abundance: many; v_gene: TRBV6-2/TRBV6-3; d_gene: NA
CDR3aa: CASSSVPTVTAFF; CDR3nt: TGTGCCAGCAGTTCCGTACCGACAGTGACGGCTTTCTTT; j_gene: TRBJ1-1; abundance: many; v_gene: TRBV6-2/TRBV6-3; d_gene: NA
CDR3aa: CSASGADEQYF; CDR3nt: TGCAGTGCTAGCGGGGCAGACGAGCAGTACTTC; j_gene: TRBJ2-7; abundance: many; v_gene: TRBV20-1; d_gene: NA
CDR3aa: CASSGQGRGPNEQFF; CDR3nt: TGTGCCAGCAGCGGACAGGGGCGGGGGCCAAATGAGCAGTTCTTC; j_gene: TRBJ2-1; abundance: many; v_gene: TRBV7-3; d_gene: TRBD1
CDR3aa: CASSFTLAETQYF; CDR3nt: TGTGCCAGCAGTTTTACTCTAGCAGAGACCCAGTACTTC; j_gene: TRBJ2-5; abundance: many; v_gene: TRBV27; d_gene: NA
CDR3aa: CASSQGHEQPQHF; CDR3nt: TGTGCCAGCAGCCAGGGACATGAGCAGCCCCAGCATTTT; j_gene: TRBJ1-5; abundance: many; v_gene: TRBV11-2; d_gene: NA
CDR3aa: CASTIWDRAQETQYF; CDR3nt: TGTGCCAGCACCATTTGGGACCGCGCCCAAGAGACCCAGTACTTC; j_gene: TRBJ2-5; abundance: many; v_gene: TRBV12-3/TRBV12-4; d_gene: NA